This T cell receptor (beta chain) derives from a study of blood T cell repertoires in COVID-19. Here immunoSEQ multiplex PCR was the method, and the copy in TCRdb shows in-frame clones only, minus some. Of some 200,000 clones in the sample, 75% to 90% were seen once. In germline, CDR1 is SQVTM, CDR2 ANQGSEA. The V gene lost 3 bases and the J gene lost 1 base, with 4 bases spanning the gap. The CDR3 contains 11 residues. The J gene is TRBJ2-7, the V gene TRBV29-1; D gene uncertain. The source is a woman aged 70-85 years with COVID-19, enrolled during active disease. The sequenced material came from peripheral blood. The CDR3 DNA reads TGCAGCGTTGAGCAGTCCTACGAGCAGTACTTC. Its translation: CSVEQSYEQYF.